This T cell receptor beta chain was profiled in a study of cytomegalovirus exposure and HLA in healthy donors. Amplification used 60 Vbeta primers and 13 Jbeta primers. Generated by immunoSEQ multiplex PCR, the TCRdb table keeps only in-frame clones and is missing some. The repertoire holds 63,000 or so clones, 60% to 80% seen once, with around a fifth in the top ten. The CDR3 totals 13 residues. The V end lost 0 bases, the J end lost 6 bases, and 6 bases lay between the germline ends. Germline V gene data show CDR1 as LGHNA and CDR2 as YSLEER. This clone has more than one count but fewer than ten. The sequence came from a woman between 25 and 40 years old in good health and CMV-seropositive. What was sequenced was PBMCs. The chain has TRBV4-3 and TRBJ1-5, with D possibly being TRBD1 (5 bases). CDR3 nucleotides: TGCGCCAGCAGCCAAGACAGGGCTCAGCCCCAGCATTTT. Protein: CASSQDRAQPQHF.